This paragraph covers one TCR beta chain sequence. Its specificity is not known. These data belong to a study of T cells in Graves' hyperthyroidism and ophthalmopathy. Stable disease denoted Graves' hyperthyroidism without ophthalmopathy progression within 18 months. RNA transcripts were the template for amplifying TCR beta CDR3 regions. HTBI primers were used for first-round RT-PCR of the TCR CDR3. TCRdb independently ran MiXCR on the multiplex PCR reads; one entry per CDR3 protein. The sample has around 440,000 distinct CDR3 sequences; about a sixth are singletons. Broader study findings: Most clonotypes that expanded in the thyroid above 0.001 also showed up in blood.

This CDR3 spans 16 amino acids. Germline V gene sequence: CDR1 DFQATT, CDR2 SNEGSKA (reference sequence). The junction had 12 bases not matched to a gene; V was cut back by 6 bases and J by 4 bases. The receptor was derived from a woman aged 18-29 years with Graves' hyperthyroidism. Input material: blood. The V and J genes are TRBV20-1 and TRBJ2-1; 10 positions agree with TRBD2. The CDR3, as DNA: TGCAGTGCGTGGGGGGTAGCGGGGGGCAGATACAATGAGCAGTTCTTC. Its protein is CSAWGVAGGRYNEQFF.